This T cell receptor beta chain was sequenced for a study of patients with pleural tuberculosis (dated by TCRdb to the mid-2010s). Instrument used: Illumina Genome Analyzer IIx. Starting from the raw public reads, TCRdb applied fastp trimming at Q25, assembled clones with MiXCR and retained in-frame beta chains. CDR3 protein duplicates are merged, each entry listing the most common genes and DNA. Here the sample has about 50,000 distinct CDR3 sequences; 6% to 8% occur a single time. The top ten hold 15% to 20% of the sample. This clonotype was seen at least ten times. It lacks a known antigen. Qualities for individual bases were not recorded, and no much larger clone is one base off. From V the trimming removes 6 bases and from J it removes 1 base, while the gene matches leave 2 bases of the junction unaccounted for. From its cysteine to its phenylalanine, the CDR3 spans 15 amino acids. Of all the DNA, just the CDR3 is kept, 45 bases in frame from base 1. From a lookup of the germline V gene (reference sequence), CDR1 and CDR2 are LNHDA and SQIVND.

This sequence originates from a human donor with pleural tuberculosis. The sequence is built from TRBV19 and TRBJ2-1; the central 11 bases match TRBD2. The nucleotides read TGTGCCAGTAGGTTAGCGGGAGGGTCCTACAATGAGCAGTTCTTC. It encodes CASRLAGGSYNEQFF.